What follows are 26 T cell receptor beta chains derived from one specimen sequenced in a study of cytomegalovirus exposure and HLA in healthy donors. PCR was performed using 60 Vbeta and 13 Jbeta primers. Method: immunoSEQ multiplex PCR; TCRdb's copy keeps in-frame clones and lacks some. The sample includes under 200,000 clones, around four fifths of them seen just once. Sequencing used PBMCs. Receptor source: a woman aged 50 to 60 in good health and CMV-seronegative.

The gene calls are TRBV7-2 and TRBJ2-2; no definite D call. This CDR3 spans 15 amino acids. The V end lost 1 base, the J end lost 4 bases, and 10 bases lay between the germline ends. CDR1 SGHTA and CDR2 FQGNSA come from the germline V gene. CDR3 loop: CASSLDLYITGELFF. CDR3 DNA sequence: TGTGCCAGCAGCTTAGATCTTTACATCACCGGGGAGCTGTTTTTT.

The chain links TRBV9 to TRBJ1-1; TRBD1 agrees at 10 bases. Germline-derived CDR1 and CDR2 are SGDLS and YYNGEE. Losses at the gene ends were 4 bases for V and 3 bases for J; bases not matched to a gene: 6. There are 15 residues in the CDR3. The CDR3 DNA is TGTGCCAGCAGCCCGACAGGGGGCTTTGACACTGAAGCTTTCTTT. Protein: CASSPTGGFDTEAFF.

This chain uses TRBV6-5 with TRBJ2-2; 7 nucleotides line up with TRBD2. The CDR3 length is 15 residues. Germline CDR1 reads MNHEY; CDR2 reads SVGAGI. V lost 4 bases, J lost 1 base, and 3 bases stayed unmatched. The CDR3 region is CASSWGGKNTGELFF. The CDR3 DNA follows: TGTGCCAGCAGTTGGGGGGGGAAGAACACCGGGGAGCTGTTTTTT.

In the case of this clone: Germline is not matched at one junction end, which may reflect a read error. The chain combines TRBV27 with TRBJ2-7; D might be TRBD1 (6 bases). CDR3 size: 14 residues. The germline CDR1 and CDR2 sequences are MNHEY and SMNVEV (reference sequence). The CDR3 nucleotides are TGTGCTAGCAGTTTACAGGGTACTTACTACGAGCAGTACTTC. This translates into CASSLQGTYYEQYF.

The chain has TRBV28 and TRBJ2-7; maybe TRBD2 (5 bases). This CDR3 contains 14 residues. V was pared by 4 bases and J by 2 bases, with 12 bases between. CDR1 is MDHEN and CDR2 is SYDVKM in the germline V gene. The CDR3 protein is CASSWATTPYEQYF. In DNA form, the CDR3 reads TGTGCCAGCAGTTGGGCGACTACCCCCTACGAGCAGTACTTC.

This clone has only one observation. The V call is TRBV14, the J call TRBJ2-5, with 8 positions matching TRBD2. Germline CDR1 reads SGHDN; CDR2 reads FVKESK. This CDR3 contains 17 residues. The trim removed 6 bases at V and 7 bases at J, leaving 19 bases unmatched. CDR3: CASSQERKAGARRTQYF. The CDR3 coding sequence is TGTGCCAGCAGTCAGGAACGCAAAGCGGGGGCCCGGCGGACCCAGTACTTC.

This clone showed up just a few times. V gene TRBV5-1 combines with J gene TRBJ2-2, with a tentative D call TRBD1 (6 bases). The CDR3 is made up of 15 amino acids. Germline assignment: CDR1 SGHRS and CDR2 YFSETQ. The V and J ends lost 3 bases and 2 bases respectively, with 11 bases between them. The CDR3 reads CASSWQGTNTGELFF. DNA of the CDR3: TGCGCCAGCAGCTGGCAGGGGACAAACACCGGGGAGCTGTTTTTT.

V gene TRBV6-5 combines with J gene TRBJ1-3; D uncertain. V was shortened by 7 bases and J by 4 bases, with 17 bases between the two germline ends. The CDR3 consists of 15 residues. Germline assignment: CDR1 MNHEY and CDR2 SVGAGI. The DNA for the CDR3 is TGTGCCAGCACCCCCGGTCCGTATCGCGGAAACACCATATATTTT. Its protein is CASTPGPYRGNTIYF.

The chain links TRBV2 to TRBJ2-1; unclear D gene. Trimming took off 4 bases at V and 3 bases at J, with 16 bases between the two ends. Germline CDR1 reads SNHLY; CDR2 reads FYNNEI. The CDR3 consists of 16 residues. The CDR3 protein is CASSGPVQILYNEQFF. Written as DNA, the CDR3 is TGTGCCAGCAGTGGCCCGGTCCAAATCCTCTACAATGAGCAGTTCTTC.

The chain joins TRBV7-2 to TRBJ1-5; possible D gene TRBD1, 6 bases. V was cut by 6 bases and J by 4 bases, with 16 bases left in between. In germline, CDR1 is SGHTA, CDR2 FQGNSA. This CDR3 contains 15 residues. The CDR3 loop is CASSFTGTGNQPQHF. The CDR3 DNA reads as TGTGCCAGCAGTTTCACAGGGACGGGGAATCAGCCCCAGCATTTT.

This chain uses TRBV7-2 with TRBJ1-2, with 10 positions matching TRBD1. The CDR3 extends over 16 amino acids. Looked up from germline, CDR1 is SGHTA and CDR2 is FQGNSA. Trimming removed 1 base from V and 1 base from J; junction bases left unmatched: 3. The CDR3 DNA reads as TGTGCCAGCAGCTTAGGAGGGACAGGGGATAACTATGGCTACACCTTC. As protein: CASSLGGTGDNYGYTF.

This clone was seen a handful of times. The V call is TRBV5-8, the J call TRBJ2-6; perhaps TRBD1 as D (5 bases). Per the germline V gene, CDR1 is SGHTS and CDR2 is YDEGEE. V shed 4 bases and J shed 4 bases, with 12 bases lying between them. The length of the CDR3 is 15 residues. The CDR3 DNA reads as TGTGCCAGCAGCCGACAGTCACCAGGGGCCAACGTCCTGACTTTC. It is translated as CASSRQSPGANVLTF.

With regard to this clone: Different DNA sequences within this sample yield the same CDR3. For the CDR3, the DNA is TGCGCCAGCAGTGAGTCAGGGGTCCCAGATACGCAGTATTTT. This encodes CASSESGVPDTQYF. The chain joins TRBV10-1 to TRBJ2-3; D possibly corresponds to TRBD1 (5 bases). V gave up 0 bases and J gave up 4 bases, with 8 bases separating them. The germline V gene encodes CDR1 WNHNN and CDR2 SYGVQD (reference sequence). This CDR3 contains 14 residues.

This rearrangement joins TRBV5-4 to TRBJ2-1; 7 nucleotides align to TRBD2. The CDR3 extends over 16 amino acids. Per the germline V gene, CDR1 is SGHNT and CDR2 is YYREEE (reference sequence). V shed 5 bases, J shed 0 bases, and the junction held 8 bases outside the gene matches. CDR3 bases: TGTGCCAGCAGTCACTCGGGGACTACCTCCTACAATGAGCAGTTCTTC. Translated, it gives CASSHSGTTSYNEQFF.

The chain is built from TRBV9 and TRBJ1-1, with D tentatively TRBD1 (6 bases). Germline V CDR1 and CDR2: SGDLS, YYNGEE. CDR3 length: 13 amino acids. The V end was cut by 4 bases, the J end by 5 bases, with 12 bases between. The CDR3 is CASSPRGQTEAFF. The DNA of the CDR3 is TGTGCCAGCAGCCCACGAGGACAGACTGAAGCTTTCTTT.

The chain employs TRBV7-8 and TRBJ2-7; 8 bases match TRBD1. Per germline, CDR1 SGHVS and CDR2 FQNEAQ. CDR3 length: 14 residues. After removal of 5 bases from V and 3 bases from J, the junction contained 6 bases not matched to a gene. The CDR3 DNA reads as TGTGCCAGCAGCGCCCAGGGGGCTAACTACGAGCAGTACTTC. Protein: CASSAQGANYEQYF. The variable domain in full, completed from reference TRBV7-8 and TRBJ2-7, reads GAGVSQSPRYKVAKRGQDVALRCDPISGHVSLFWYQQALGQGPEFLTYFQNEAQLDKSGLPSDRFFAERPEGSVSTLKIQRTQQEDSAVYLCASSAQGANYEQYFGPGTRLTVT.

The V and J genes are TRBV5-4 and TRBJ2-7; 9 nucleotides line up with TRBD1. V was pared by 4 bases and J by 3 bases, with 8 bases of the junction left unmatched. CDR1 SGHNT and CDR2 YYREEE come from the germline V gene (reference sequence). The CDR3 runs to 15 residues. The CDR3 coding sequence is TGTGCCAGCAGCCGACAGGGGGAGAAGGACTACGAGCAGTACTTC. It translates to CASSRQGEKDYEQYF.

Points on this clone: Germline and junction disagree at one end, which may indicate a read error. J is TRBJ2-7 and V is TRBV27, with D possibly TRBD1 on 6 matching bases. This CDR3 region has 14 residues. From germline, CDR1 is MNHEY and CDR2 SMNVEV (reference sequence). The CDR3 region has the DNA TGTGCCAGCAGTTTATCGTCTACAGGGAGACTTTCGTTATTC. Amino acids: CASSLSSTGRLSLF.

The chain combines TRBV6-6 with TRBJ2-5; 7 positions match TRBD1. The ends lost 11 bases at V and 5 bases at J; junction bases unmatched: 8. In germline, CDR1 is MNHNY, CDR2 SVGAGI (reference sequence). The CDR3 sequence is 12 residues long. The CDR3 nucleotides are TGTGCCTCAGGGGGACAATCGGAGACCCAGTACTTC. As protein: CASGGQSETQYF.

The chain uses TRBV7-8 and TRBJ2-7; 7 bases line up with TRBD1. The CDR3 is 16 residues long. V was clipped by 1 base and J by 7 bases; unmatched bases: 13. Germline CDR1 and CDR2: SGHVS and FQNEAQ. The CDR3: CASSLDFLQGLREQYF. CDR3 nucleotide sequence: TGTGCCAGCAGCTTAGATTTCTTACAGGGGCTGAGGGAGCAGTACTTC.

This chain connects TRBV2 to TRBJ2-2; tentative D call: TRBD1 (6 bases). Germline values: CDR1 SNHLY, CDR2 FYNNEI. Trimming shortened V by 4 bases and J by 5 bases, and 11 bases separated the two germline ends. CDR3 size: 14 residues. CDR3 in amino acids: CASSGSDRTGELFF. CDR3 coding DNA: TGTGCCAGCAGTGGATCAGACAGGACCGGGGAGCTGTTTTTT. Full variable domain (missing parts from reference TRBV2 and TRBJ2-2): EPEVTQTPSHQVTQMGQEVILRCVPISNHLYFYWYRQILGQKVEFLVSFYNNEISEKSEIFDDQFSVERPDGSNFTLKIRSTKLEDSAMYFCASSGSDRTGELFFGEGSRLTVL.

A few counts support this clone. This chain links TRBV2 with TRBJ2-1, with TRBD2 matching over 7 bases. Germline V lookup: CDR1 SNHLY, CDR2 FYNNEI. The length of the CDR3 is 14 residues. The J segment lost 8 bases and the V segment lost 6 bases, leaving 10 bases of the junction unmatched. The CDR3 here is CASRQLAAGDEQFF. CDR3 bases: TGTGCCAGCAGGCAGCTAGCGGCGGGCGATGAGCAGTTCTTC. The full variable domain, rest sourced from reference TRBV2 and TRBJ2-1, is EPEVTQTPSHQVTQMGQEVILRCVPISNHLYFYWYRQILGQKVEFLVSFYNNEISEKSEIFDDQFSVERPDGSNFTLKIRSTKLEDSAMYFCASRQLAAGDEQFFGPGTRLTVL.

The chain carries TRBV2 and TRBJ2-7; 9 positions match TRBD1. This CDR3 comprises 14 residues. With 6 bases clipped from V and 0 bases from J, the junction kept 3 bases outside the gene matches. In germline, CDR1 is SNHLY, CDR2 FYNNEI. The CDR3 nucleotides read TGTGCCAGCAGGACGACAGGGGGCTCCTACGAGCAGTACTTC. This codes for CASRTTGGSYEQYF.

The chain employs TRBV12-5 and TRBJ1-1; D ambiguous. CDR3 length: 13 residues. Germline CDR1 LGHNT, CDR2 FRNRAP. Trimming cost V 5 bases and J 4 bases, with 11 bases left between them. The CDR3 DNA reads TGTGCTAGTGGTCGGGAAGGGAGCACTGAAGCTTTCTTT. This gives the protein CASGREGSTEAFF. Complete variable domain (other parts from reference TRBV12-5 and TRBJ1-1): DARVTQTPRHKVTEMGQEVTMRCQPILGHNTVFWYRQTMMQGLELLAYFRNRAPLDDSGMPKDRFSAEMPDATLATLKIQPSEPRDSAVYFCASGREGSTEAFFGQGTRLTVV.

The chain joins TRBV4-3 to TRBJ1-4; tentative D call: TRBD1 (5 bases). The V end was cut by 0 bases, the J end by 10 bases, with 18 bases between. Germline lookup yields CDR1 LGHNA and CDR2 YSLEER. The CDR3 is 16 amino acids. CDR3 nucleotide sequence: TGCGCCAGCAGCCAAGATAGGCAGGGAAGAGGTGCAAAACTGTTTTTT. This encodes CASSQDRQGRGAKLFF.

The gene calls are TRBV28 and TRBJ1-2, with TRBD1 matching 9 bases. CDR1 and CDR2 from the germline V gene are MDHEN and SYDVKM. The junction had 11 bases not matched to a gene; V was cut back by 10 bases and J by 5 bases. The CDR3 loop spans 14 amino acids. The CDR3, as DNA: TGTGCCAAAGTCCCCGGGACAGGGAGTTATGGCTACACCTTC. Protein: CAKVPGTGSYGYTF.